The clone carrying this T cell receptor beta chain was seen a handful of times. The CDR3 spans 15 residues. Germline trimming cut 6 bases from V and 12 bases from J; bases unmatched to any gene: 18. The data were taken from a study of human T cells and chemical hapten exposure. Study information: It was small differences in pooled library volume that mainly caused per-sample TCR yields to vary.

What the library attached to individual cDNA molecules were unique molecular identifiers. Authors' methods: Per-sample TCR counts ranged from about 23,224 to 750,000, median roughly 98,000. TCRdb re-called the reads with MiXCR, one entry per CDR3 protein. The V and J calls here are based on TCRdb, not the publication. The sample shows around 120,000 distinct CDR3 sequences, over 6.5% of them seen only once. Researchers extracted total RNA from unfractionated whole blood. Sequenced material: whole blood. This clonotype originated in a human donor in good health. Some clones in this sample may be carry-over from other donors' samples. The chain joins TRBV12-3 or TRBV12-4 to TRBJ2-7, with 9 nucleotides matching TRBD1. The CDR3 spells CASRTRQGVDLRLYF. DNA of the CDR3: TGTGCCAGCAGAACTCGACAGGGGGTGGATCTTCGGTTGTACTTC.